A selection of T cell receptor beta chains follows, all from one sample in a study of T cell repertoires in cytomegalovirus infection. From the reads, TCRdb called clonotypes with MiXCR, one entry per CDR3 protein. Among some 220,000 distinct CDR3 sequences, around an eighth were seen once, and the ten largest hold 1.5% to 2%. Sample: PBMCs. These receptors all stem from a human donor in good health (CMV status not recorded). Some clones in this sample may be carry-over from other donors' samples. Each CDR3 is given with its conserved first and last residue. Each record gives: D gene, clone size, J gene, V gene, CDR3 DNA, CDR3 protein. A D gene is named only where the DNA matches it firmly. A clone size is listed for some rows: how often the clone was seen (once, few, many), or a class if it is expanded.

.	many	TRBJ1-6	TRBV7-2	TGTGCCAGCAGCCAGAGTCGTTCACCCCTCCACTTT	CASSQSRSPLHF
TRBD1	many	TRBJ1-2	TRBV19	TGTGCCAGTAGTATCCTCCAGACAGGGGGCTATGGCTACACCTTC	CASSILQTGGYGYTF
TRBD1	few	TRBJ2-2	TRBV5-1	TGCGCCAGCAGCCCGACGACAGGGACCGGGGAGCTGTTTTTT	CASSPTTGTGELFF
TRBD1	few	TRBJ2-7	TRBV6-1	TGTGCCAGCAGCCCTAGACAGGGGGCGTCCGAGCAGTACTTC	CASSPRQGASEQYF
.	many	TRBJ2-7	TRBV7-9	TGTGCCAGCAGCTACCGACAGGACTCCTACGAGCAGTACTTC	CASSYRQDSYEQYF
.	many	TRBJ1-2	TRBV7-2	TGTGCCAGCAGCTTAAGCCGGGCCCCTAACTATGGCTACACCTTC	CASSLSRAPNYGYTF
TRBD1	few	TRBJ2-1	TRBV28	TGTGCCACCTCGACAGGGAGATTCAATGAGCAGTTCTTC	CATSTGRFNEQFF
.	few	TRBJ1-5	TRBV28	TGTGCCAGCAGTCACGGACAAGGCGATCAGCCCCAGCATTTT	CASSHGQGDQPQHF
.	many	TRBJ2-5	TRBV28	TGTGCCACAGCCGTTGGCAGGAAAGAGACCCAGTACTTC	CATAVGRKETQYF
.	.	TRBJ2-7	TRBV20-1	TGCAGTGCTATCCCCGGGGATTCCTACGAGCAGTACTTC	CSAIPGDSYEQYF
TRBD2	.	TRBJ2-5	TRBV6-1	TGTGCCAGCAGCCGCGGACTAGCGGGAGCAGAGACCCAGTACTTC	CASSRGLAGAETQYF
TRBD2	many	TRBJ2-2	TRBV11-3	TGTGCCAGCAGTAAAGGGACTATTGACGGGGAGCTGTTTTTT	CASSKGTIDGELFF
TRBD1	many	TRBJ2-3	TRBV7-8	TGTGCCAGCAGCTCGGACAGGTTTTCACGTAGCACAGATACGCAGTATTTT	CASSSDRFSRSTDTQYF
TRBD2	few	TRBJ2-5	TRBV29-1	TGCAGCGTTGACCTAGCGGGAGACCAAGAGACCCAGTACTTC	CSVDLAGDQETQYF
.	.	TRBJ1-4	TRBV2	TGTGCCAGCAGTGATAGACGCGGCTCGGTACTGTTTTTT	CASSDRRGSVLFF
TRBD1	many	TRBJ1-3	TRBV12-3/TRBV12-4	TGTGCCAGCAGTCCGCACCGGGACAGCCTCTCTGGAAACACCATATATTTT	CASSPHRDSLSGNTIYF
.	many	TRBJ1-3	TRBV29-1	TGCAGCGGAAGAGTGGACAGCTCTGGAAACACCATATATTTT	CSGRVDSSGNTIYF
.	.	TRBJ1-2	TRBV20-1	TGCAGTGCTACAGGGGACGGCTATGGCTACACCTTC	CSATGDGYGYTF
TRBD2	few	TRBJ2-2	TRBV28	TGTGCCAGCAGCCCCGAAGACAGGGGACTAGCGGGAGCCCGGACCGGGGAGCTGTTTTTT	CASSPEDRGLAGARTGELFF
.	many	TRBJ2-7	TRBV19	TGTGCCAGTAGTACCTCGACGGGATACTCCTACGAGCAGTACTTC	CASSTSTGYSYEQYF
TRBD1	.	TRBJ1-2	TRBV29-1	TGCAGCGTTGAGACCTCCGGGACAGGGGCGGATGGCTACACCTTC	CSVETSGTGADGYTF